This TCR beta chain was found in a study of T cells in Graves' hyperthyroidism and ophthalmopathy. Study-level points and caveats: Stable hyperthyroidism was separated from ophthalmopathy by a model based on 13 V-J features.

This clonotype was picked up many times. Its antigen is not identified. Regions amplified from RNA transcripts were the TCR beta CDR3 regions. A first-round RT-PCR of the TCR CDR3 used the HTBI primer set. TCRdb reprocessed the multiplex PCR reads with MiXCR, giving one entry per CDR3 protein. Among 550,000 to 800,000 distinct CDR3 sequences, 16% were seen once, and the ten largest hold roughly 8%. CDR1 is SEHNR, CDR2 FQNEAQ, per germline (reference sequence). The CDR3 extends over 17 amino acids. V was pared by 5 bases and J by 6 bases, with 22 bases between. V usage is TRBV7-9 and J usage is TRBJ1-4; possible D gene TRBD1, 6 bases. The sample consisted of blood. The TCR originated in a young man with Graves' hyperthyroidism. For the CDR3, the DNA is TGTGCCAGCAGCAAAGCTCGTCAGGGGCCCCTCCATGAAAAACTGTTTTTT. Protein: CASSKARQGPLHEKLFF.